These T cell receptor beta chains were read from a single sample in a study of T cells after yellow fever vaccination. One entry per CDR3 protein, called by TCRdb with MiXCR from the 5' RACE reads. Altogether around 260,000 distinct CDR3 sequences are present, 5.2% being singletons, with the ten largest covering less than 3.5%. Source: CD4+ T cells sorted from PBMCs, taken on the day of the yellow fever booster vaccination. Receptors originate from a man aged 18 to 30 who received the YFV17D yellow fever vaccine. Both conserved end residues are part of each CDR3. The order of the fields is J gene, D gene, clone size, V gene, CDR3 protein, CDR3 DNA. The D gene is left open where the match is weak. Size is stated for part of the rows, as once, few or many counts, or as a class when the clone is expanded.

TRBJ2-5	-	few	TRBV28	CASSLGGARETQYF	TGTGCCAGCAGTTTAGGGGGCGCTCGTGAGACCCAGTACTTC
TRBJ1-5	-	-	TRBV7-2	CASSLGAGPKPQHF	TGTGCCAGCAGCTTAGGGGCGGGTCCTAAGCCCCAGCATTTT
TRBJ2-5	-	many	TRBV7-7	CASSLEVVETQYF	TGTGCTAGCAGCTTAGAGGTTGTGGAGACCCAGTACTTC
TRBJ1-6	-	-	TRBV5-6	CASSLAWSAQGISPLHF	TGTGCCAGCAGCTTGGCCTGGTCGGCTCAGGGGATTTCACCCCTCCACTTT
TRBJ1-1	-	few	TRBV5-5	CASSLGPTENTEAFF	TGTGCCAGCAGCTTGGGCCCCACAGAGAACACTGAAGCTTTCTTT
TRBJ2-3	-	many	TRBV4-3	CASSQVPLISTDTQYF	TGCGCCAGCAGCCAAGTCCCCTTGATCAGCACAGATACGCAGTATTTT
TRBJ2-4	TRBD1	few	TRBV6-1	CASSEGTGNIQYF	TGTGCCAGCAGTGAGGGGACAGGAAACATTCAGTACTTC
TRBJ1-4	TRBD1	few	TRBV3-1	CASSSSYRGREKLFF	TGTGCCAGCAGCTCTTCTTACAGGGGGCGTGAAAAACTGTTTTTT
TRBJ2-3	-	many	TRBV7-9	CASSFTQSTDTQYF	TGTGCCAGCAGCTTTACCCAGAGCACAGATACGCAGTATTTT
TRBJ1-1	TRBD1	many	TRBV29-1	CSVAQGQGGWSEAFF	TGCAGCGTTGCCCAAGGGCAGGGGGGATGGTCTGAAGCTTTCTTT
TRBJ2-3	-	-	TRBV6-5	CASRDPRGESTDTQYF	TGTGCCAGCAGGGACCCGCGCGGGGAGTCCACAGATACGCAGTATTTT
TRBJ2-1	TRBD2	many	TRBV7-3	CASSLNLRGSSYNEQFF	TGTGCCAGCAGCTTAAATTTGCGGGGGAGCTCCTACAATGAGCAGTTCTTC
TRBJ2-3	TRBD1	-	TRBV9	CASSVGTGPDTQYF	TGTGCCAGCAGCGTCGGGACAGGACCAGATACGCAGTATTTT
TRBJ2-1	TRBD2	many	TRBV7-8	CASSLARLAGVKFF	TGTGCCAGCAGCTTAGCCCGACTAGCGGGGGTGAAGTTCTTC
TRBJ2-2	-	few	TRBV7-6	CASSLFVASNTGELFF	TGTGCCAGCAGCTTGTTCGTCGCGTCGAACACCGGGGAGCTGTTTTTT
TRBJ1-1	-	few	TRBV7-3	CASSYSGFTEAFF	TGTGCCAGCAGTTATTCAGGGTTCACTGAAGCTTTCTTT
TRBJ1-1	-	few	TRBV6-2/TRBV6-3	CASCGGMNTEAFF	TGTGCCAGTTGCGGGGGGATGAACACTGAAGCTTTCTTT
TRBJ1-2	TRBD1	many	TRBV20-1	CSATNDRGGGYTF	TGCAGTGCTACCAACGACAGGGGCGGTGGCTACACCTTC
TRBJ1-6	-	few	TRBV4-3	CASSLGWYSPLHF	TGCGCCAGCAGCCTGGGGTGGTATTCACCCCTCCACTTT
TRBJ2-3	TRBD2	few	TRBV5-1	CASSFGLAGVSTDTQYF	TGCGCCAGCAGCTTCGGACTAGCGGGGGTTTCCACAGATACGCAGTATTTT
TRBJ2-5	-	many	TRBV10-1	CASSESTPASYQETQYF	TGCGCCAGCAGTGAGTCGACTCCGGCCAGCTACCAAGAGACCCAGTACTTC
TRBJ2-5	-	many	TRBV3-1	CASSQYSVKETQYF	TGTGCCAGCAGCCAATACAGCGTCAAAGAGACCCAGTACTTC
TRBJ2-7	TRBD2	-	TRBV29-1	CSVAGGGYSYEQYF	TGCAGCGTTGCGGGCGGGGGTTATTCCTACGAGCAGTACTTC
TRBJ2-7	-	few	TRBV18	CASSPGWAYEQYF	TGTGCCAGCTCACCGGGCTGGGCCTACGAGCAGTACTTC
TRBJ1-3	-	many	TRBV12-3/TRBV12-4	CASRTGFGNTIYF	TGTGCCAGCAGGACGGGCTTTGGGAACACCATATATTTT
TRBJ1-6	-	many	TRBV7-2	CASSLVGYSPLHF	TGTGCCAGCAGCTTGGTGGGCTATTCACCCCTCCACTTT
TRBJ2-3	TRBD2	few	TRBV2	CASRPLGGGVADTQYF	TGTGCCAGCAGACCCCTCGGGGGGGGAGTCGCAGATACGCAGTATTTT
TRBJ2-1	TRBD2	many	TRBV27	CASRRRPSGGSFEQFF	TGTGCCAGCAGACGACGACCTAGCGGGGGATCGTTTGAGCAGTTCTTC
TRBJ2-2	TRBD2	-	TRBV20-1	CSARPGLAGRRELFF	TGCAGTGCCAGACCGGGACTAGCGGGGCGGCGGGAGCTGTTTTTT
TRBJ1-3	-	many	TRBV7-9	CASSLVVGHTTSGNTIYF	TGTGCCAGCAGCTTAGTTGTAGGGCACACAACCTCTGGAAACACCATATATTTT
TRBJ2-1	TRBD1	many	TRBV7-2	CASSLVGQGSYNEQFF	TGTGCCAGCAGCTTAGTAGGACAGGGCTCCTACAATGAGCAGTTCTTC
TRBJ2-3	-	many	TRBV4-1	CASSLLGTADTQYF	TGCGCCAGCAGCCTCCTGGGGACCGCAGATACGCAGTATTTT
TRBJ2-7	-	many	TRBV18	CASSPGQESEQYF	TGTGCCAGCTCACCAGGGCAGGAAAGCGAGCAGTACTTC
TRBJ1-5	-	many	TRBV5-4	CASSQGGQPPNQPQHF	TGTGCCAGCAGCCAAGGCGGACAGCCCCCCAATCAGCCCCAGCATTTT
TRBJ1-2	-	-	TRBV3-1	CASSQDLAGRGYTF	TGTGCCAGCAGCCAAGATCTGGCGGGGCGAGGCTACACCTTC
TRBJ1-1	TRBD1	-	TRBV30	CAWRGFGRGLSEAFF	TGTGCCTGGAGGGGGTTCGGGAGGGGGCTTTCTGAAGCTTTCTTT
TRBJ1-1	TRBD1	few	TRBV5-1	CASSLRQGMNTEAFF	TGCGCCAGCAGCCTAAGACAGGGGATGAACACTGAAGCTTTCTTT
TRBJ1-3	-	once	TRBV6-1	CASSVHPANSGNTIYF	TGTGCCAGCAGTGTTCATCCAGCGAACTCTGGAAACACCATATATTTT
TRBJ2-7	TRBD2	many	TRBV5-5	CASSLAASGGYEQYF	TGTGCCAGCAGCTTGGCGGCTAGCGGGGGCTACGAGCAGTACTTC
TRBJ1-4	-	few	TRBV12-3/TRBV12-4	CASRAAGGAKLFF	TGTGCCAGCAGAGCGGCCGGGGGAGCAAAACTGTTTTTT
TRBJ2-3	TRBD2	-	TRBV3-1	CASSQGTSGVQGTQYF	TGTGCCAGCAGCCAAGGGACTAGCGGGGTACAGGGTACGCAGTATTTT
TRBJ2-5	-	-	TRBV6-5	CASSQAGHLETQYF	TGTGCCAGCAGCCAAGCGGGACATTTAGAGACCCAGTACTTC
TRBJ1-1	-	few	TRBV29-1	CSVVLQGLNTEAFF	TGCAGCGTTGTCTTACAGGGACTGAACACTGAAGCTTTCTTT
TRBJ2-1	-	-	TRBV7-3	CASSRKGGTYRSYNEQFF	TGTGCCAGCAGCCGCAAAGGGGGGACATACCGCTCCTACAATGAGCAGTTCTTC
TRBJ2-2	TRBD2	many	TRBV10-1	CASSRRGGSGELFF	TGCGCCAGCTCTCGGCGGGGGGGTTCCGGGGAGCTGTTTTTT
TRBJ2-2	-	many	TRBV20-1	CSAISTGELFF	TGCAGTGCTATTTCTACCGGGGAGCTGTTTTTT
TRBJ1-1	-	-	TRBV20-1	CSARAPTVNTEAFF	TGCAGTGCTAGAGCCCCGACAGTGAACACTGAAGCTTTCTTT
TRBJ2-3	-	many	TRBV6-2/TRBV6-3	CASSYSPGSTDTQYF	TGTGCCAGCAGTTACTCTCCCGGAAGCACAGATACGCAGTATTTT
TRBJ1-4	-	few	TRBV7-8	CASRESATNEKLFF	TGTGCCAGCAGGGAGAGTGCAACTAATGAAAAACTGTTTTTT
TRBJ2-5	TRBD2	many	TRBV20-1	CSASQTQRGVDGTQYF	TGCAGTGCTTCCCAGACCCAGCGGGGGGTGGATGGGACCCAGTACTTC
TRBJ1-2	TRBD1	few	TRBV4-3	CASSQDLAGQPYGYTF	TGCGCCAGCAGCCAAGATTTAGCGGGACAGCCCTATGGCTACACCTTC
TRBJ2-5	-	few	TRBV5-5	CASSSLTDLETQYF	TGTGCCAGCAGCTCTTTGACCGATTTAGAGACCCAGTACTTC
TRBJ2-5	-	many	TRBV9	CASSPQGGETQYF	TGTGCCAGCAGCCCCCAGGGGGGGGAGACCCAGTACTTC